These 23 T cell receptor beta chains were all obtained from the same sample, sequenced in a study of blood T cell repertoires in COVID-19. Sequencing was performed with immunoSEQ multiplex PCR; in TCRdb, only in-frame clones are kept and a portion is missing. The table has more than 200,000 clones, around 87% seen once; the top ten hold 10%. The sequenced material came from peripheral blood. These receptors were taken from a woman between 45 and 60 years old with COVID-19, enrolled during active disease.

This clone was observed a handful of times. The chain carries TRBV12-3 or TRBV12-4 and TRBJ1-5, with D uncertain. Trimming removed 3 bases at V and 7 bases at J, with 7 bases between. This CDR3 spans 12 amino acids. This CDR3 is CASSLEGQPQHF. The CDR3 DNA sequence: TGTGCCAGCAGTTTGGAGGGCCAGCCCCAGCATTTT.

This chain links TRBV3-1 (or the pseudogene TRBV3-2) with TRBJ2-7; D is undetermined. Germline assignment: CDR1 LGHDT and CDR2 YNNKEL (reference sequence). The germline V and J ends were trimmed by 4 bases and 0 bases, with 7 bases remaining between them. The CDR3 contains 13 residues. The CDR3 loop reads CASSLFSSYEQYF. Here the CDR3 DNA reads TGTGCCAGCAGCCTTTTTAGCTCCTACGAGCAGTACTTC.

The chain links TRBV11-3 to TRBJ2-3, with 11 bases fitting TRBD1. The V and J ends lost 4 bases and 0 bases, in that order; junction bases with no gene match: 3. The CDR3 runs to 16 residues. Germline assignment: CDR1 SGHNT and CDR2 YENEEA. CDR3 DNA sequence: TGTGCCAGCAGCTACGGACAGGGGGCAAGCACAGATACGCAGTATTTT. It yields the protein CASSYGQGASTDTQYF.

The table lists this clone with a few counts. This rearrangement joins TRBV15 to TRBJ2-2; 7 nucleotides line up with TRBD1. Trimming removed 0 bases from V and 7 bases from J; junction bases left unmatched: 8. The CDR3 extends over 16 amino acids. Germline assignment: CDR1 LNHNV and CDR2 YYDKDF (reference sequence). CDR3 nucleotides: TGTGCCACCAGCAGAGATTTGAGGGGGCGAGGCGGGGAGCTGTTTTTT. Translating it yields CATSRDLRGRGGELFF.

V and J are TRBV18 and TRBJ1-1; weak D call: TRBD1 (6 bases). The CDR3 is 16 residues long. The V gene's germline CDR1 is KGHSH and CDR2 LQKENI. V lost 2 bases and J 1 base, leaving 14 bases between the germline ends. CDR3 nucleotides: TGTGCCAGCTCACCAACTATCCCGGACAGGAACACTGAAGCTTTCTTT. Amino acids: CASSPTIPDRNTEAFF.

The rearrangement links TRBV6-2 or TRBV6-3 to TRBJ2-7, with unresolved D. CDR3 length equals 15 residues. In germline, CDR1 is MNHEY, CDR2 SVGEGT. V was pared by 4 bases and J by 4 bases, with 17 bases between. The CDR3 loop is CASSFPGGRRYEQYV. The CDR3 bases are TGTGCCAGCAGTTTCCCCGGCGGCCGCCGGTACGAGCAGTACGTC.

This clone was seen once. This chain uses TRBV30 with TRBJ1-1; 8 nucleotides align to TRBD1. The CDR3 covers 14 residues. V was clipped by 5 bases and J by 7 bases; unmatched bases: 12. Germline CDR1 is GTSNPN and CDR2 is SVGIG (reference sequence). DNA for the CDR3: TGTGCCTGGTGGGAAGGACAGGGAGTTGGTGAAGCTTTCTTT. This codes for CAWWEGQGVGEAFF.

The chain combines TRBV6-6 with TRBJ1-4; TRBD1 might be the D (5 bases). The CDR3 totals 16 residues. The germline gives CDR1 MNHNY, CDR2 SVGAGI (reference sequence). V lost 7 bases to trimming and J lost 8 bases, with 23 bases between them. CDR3 sequence: CASTRGLAPSGEKLFF. CDR3 bases: TGTGCCAGCACCCGGGGACTAGCCCCCTCAGGCGAAAAACTGTTTTTT.

This clone was detected once. CDR3 protein: CASSWGTGNEKLFF. DNA of the CDR3: TGCGCCAGCAGCTGGGGGACAGGAAATGAAAAACTGTTTTTT. The rearrangement uses TRBV5-1 and TRBJ1-4; the match to TRBD1 covers 8 bases. Trimming took 3 bases from V and 5 from J; bases not matched to a gene: 3. The CDR3 sequence is 14 residues long. The V gene's germline CDR1 is SGHRS and CDR2 YFSETQ. Full variable domain (outside the CDR3, taken from reference TRBV5-1 and TRBJ1-4): KAGVTQTPRYLIKTRGQQVTLSCSPISGHRSVSWYQQTPGQGLQFLFEYFSETQRNKGNFPGRFSGRQFSNSRSEMNVSTLELGDSALYLCASSWGTGNEKLFFGSGTQLSVL.

This rearrangement joins TRBV6-4 to TRBJ1-1, with a possible D match to TRBD1 (6 bases). Germline V gene lookup returns CDR1 MRHNA and CDR2 SNTAGT. The CDR3 extends over 14 amino acids. The V gene lost 6 bases and the J gene lost 4 bases, with 15 bases spanning the gap. The CDR3 region is CASRVDRGFTEAFF. The CDR3 coding sequence is TGTGCCAGCAGGGTGGACAGAGGGTTCACTGAAGCTTTCTTT.

The chain employs TRBV19 and TRBJ2-7; the match to TRBD1 covers 8 bases. Germline V lookup: CDR1 LNHDA, CDR2 SQIVND (reference sequence). V lost 5 bases and J lost 3; bases outside the gene matches: 6. The CDR3 totals 14 residues. CDR3 sequence: CASSLGQGGYEQYF. The CDR3 bases are TGTGCCAGTAGTTTAGGACAGGGAGGCTACGAGCAGTACTTC.

The J gene is TRBJ2-5, the V gene TRBV29-1, with a possible D match to TRBD2 (5 bases). CDR1 and CDR2 from the germline V gene are SQVTM and ANQGSEA. The CDR3 has 11 residues. V lost 7 bases and J 3 bases, leaving 9 bases between the germline ends. CDR3 sequence (DNA): TGCAGCGCCAGGACTGAAGAGACCCAGTACTTC. This encodes CSARTEETQYF.

The chain employs TRBV19 and TRBJ2-1; maybe TRBD2 (6 bases). V dropped 3 bases and J dropped 4 bases, with 19 bases sitting between them. This CDR3 has 17 residues. The germline gives CDR1 LNHDA, CDR2 SQIVND (reference sequence). The CDR3 nucleotides read TGTGCCAGTAGTATTGGACTTGGGACTGAAGTATACAATGAGCAGTTCTTC. As protein: CASSIGLGTEVYNEQFF.

The chain carries TRBV6-6 and TRBJ2-3, with 7 nucleotides matching TRBD1. This CDR3 is built from 14 residues. CDR1 and CDR2 from the germline V gene are MNHNY and SVGAGI (reference sequence). Unmatched junction bases numbered 8, after V lost 6 bases and J lost 5 bases. The CDR3 reads CASRPRGREDTQYF. The CDR3 DNA follows: TGTGCCAGCAGGCCTAGGGGGCGAGAAGATACGCAGTATTTT.

The chain joins TRBV11-2 to TRBJ2-4; D might be TRBD2 (6 bases). The V gene's germline CDR1 is SGHAT and CDR2 FQNNGV. Trimming stripped 1 base from V and 8 bases from J, with 6 bases between. The CDR3 is made up of 12 amino acids. The CDR3 sequence is CASSLGEDIQYF. Written as DNA, the CDR3 is TGTGCCAGCAGCTTAGGGGAGGACATTCAGTACTTC.

The chain recombines TRBV12-5 with TRBJ1-6, with 7 bases lining up with TRBD1. V lost 7 bases and J lost 4; bases outside the gene matches: 4. Germline-derived CDR1 and CDR2 are LGHNT and FRNRAP. The CDR3 contains 14 residues. The CDR3 here is CASASGQYNSPLHF. The CDR3 bases are TGTGCTAGTGCCTCGGGACAGTATAATTCACCCCTCCACTTT.

This chain connects TRBV6-2 or TRBV6-3 to TRBJ2-3; the match to TRBD2 covers 12 bases. V gave up 6 bases and J gave up 8 bases; unmatched junction bases: 12. Germline CDR1 reads MNHEY; CDR2 reads SVGEGT. The CDR3 runs 16 residues. The CDR3 nucleotides read TGTGCCAGCAGCCCTTCTAGCGGGGGGGCCTGGGGTACGCAGTATTTT. Translation gives CASSPSSGGAWGTQYF.

CDR3: CASSIRPQGNNYGYTF. The CDR3 coding sequence is TGTGCCAGTAGTATCAGGCCACAGGGTAACAACTATGGCTACACCTTC. The V gene is TRBV19, the J gene TRBJ1-2; weak D call: TRBD1 (6 bases). Looked up from germline, CDR1 is LNHDA and CDR2 is SQIVND (reference sequence). The CDR3 is 16 amino acids. V was pared by 3 bases and J by 2 bases, with 16 bases between.

The CDR3 DNA is TGTGCCAGCAGCTTAGTAAAGGCTAGCGGGGGAAACAATGAGCAGTTCTTC. This gives the protein CASSLVKASGGNNEQFF. The chain joins TRBV7-9 to TRBJ2-1; 10 bases are a match to TRBD2. This CDR3 has 17 residues. The V and J ends lost 1 base and 5 bases, in that order; junction bases with no gene match: 8. The germline V gene has CDR1 SEHNR and CDR2 FQNEAQ (reference sequence).

The V gene is TRBV19, the J gene TRBJ2-3; D perhaps matches TRBD1 (6 bases). V was clipped by 7 bases and J by 0 bases, with 11 bases between them. The CDR3 contains 14 residues. CDR1 and CDR2 (germline): LNHDA, SQIVND (reference sequence). The CDR3 nucleotides read TGTGCCAGTACCTGGGACATAAGCACAGATACGCAGTATTTT. Translated: CASTWDISTDTQYF.

V gene TRBV19 combines with J gene TRBJ2-2; 10 bases match TRBD1. The germline CDR1 and CDR2 sequences are LNHDA and SQIVND (reference sequence). The CDR3 extends over 17 amino acids. After removal of 7 bases from V and 3 bases from J, the junction contained 11 bases not matched to a gene. DNA of the CDR3: TGTGCCAGTACCCTTATTAAGACAGGGGGCTACACCGGGGAGCTGTTTTTT. Translating gives CASTLIKTGGYTGELFF.

CDR3: CASLPGGSSGANVLTF. CDR3 coding DNA: TGTGCCAGCTTGCCAGGCGGGAGCTCTGGGGCCAACGTCCTGACTTTC. The V and J genes are TRBV6-6 and TRBJ2-6; 7 positions agree with TRBD2. CDR3 length equals 16 residues. Unmatched junction bases numbered 7, after V lost 8 bases and J lost 0 bases. Germline loops: CDR1 MNHNY, CDR2 SVGAGI (reference sequence).

The chain links TRBV27 to TRBJ2-1; 8 bases agree with TRBD2. J was trimmed by 11 bases and V by 2 bases; bases with no gene match: 14. The CDR3 runs to 16 residues. Germline-derived CDR1 and CDR2 are MNHEY and SMNVEV (reference sequence). CDR3 loop: CASSLSFGLAPPKQFF. CDR3 nucleotides: TGTGCCAGCAGTTTAAGTTTTGGACTAGCTCCCCCCAAGCAGTTCTTC.